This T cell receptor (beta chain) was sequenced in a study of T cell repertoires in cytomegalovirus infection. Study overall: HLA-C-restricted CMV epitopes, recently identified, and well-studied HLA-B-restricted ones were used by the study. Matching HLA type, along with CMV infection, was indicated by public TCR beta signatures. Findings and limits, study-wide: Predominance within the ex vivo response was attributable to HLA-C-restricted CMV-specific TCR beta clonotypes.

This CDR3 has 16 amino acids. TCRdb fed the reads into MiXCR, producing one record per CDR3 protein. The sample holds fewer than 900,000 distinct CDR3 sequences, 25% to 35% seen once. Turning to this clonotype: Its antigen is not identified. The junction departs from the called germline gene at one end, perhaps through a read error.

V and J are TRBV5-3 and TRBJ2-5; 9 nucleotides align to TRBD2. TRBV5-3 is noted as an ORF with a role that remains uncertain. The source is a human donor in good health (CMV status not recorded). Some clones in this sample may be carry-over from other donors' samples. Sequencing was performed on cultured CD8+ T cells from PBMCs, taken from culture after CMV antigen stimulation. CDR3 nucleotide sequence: TGTGCCAGCAGCTTGGTAGTACTAGCGGGCGGTGAGACCCAGTACTTC. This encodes CASSLVVLAGGETQYF.